Listed below are T cell receptor beta chains from one sample, sequenced in a study. TCRdb re-analysed the 5' RACE reads in MiXCR, keeping a single row per CDR3 protein. The sample has about 40,000 distinct CDR3 sequences; 18% are singletons. Sequencing was performed on naive CD4+ T cells sorted from a lymph node. These TCRs come from a female donor with breast cancer. Both conserved end residues are part of each CDR3. D genes are given only for firm matches. A row's size may be missing; if present it is once, few, many or a size class.

clone_size	v_call	d_call	j_call	cdr3_aa	cdr3_nt
NA	TRBV6-5	NA	TRBJ1-5	CSSSPDSSNQPQHF	TGTTCCAGCAGCCCAGACAGTAGCAATCAGCCCCAGCATTTT
few	TRBV29-1	NA	TRBJ1-1	CSAGEHTNTEAFF	TGCAGCGCTGGAGAACACACGAACACTGAAGCTTTCTTT
medium-sized	TRBV4-3	NA	TRBJ1-6	CASSQEGRIYNSPLHF	TGCGCCAGCAGCCAAGAGGGACGGATCTATAATTCACCCCTCCACTTT
many	TRBV12-3/TRBV12-4	NA	TRBJ1-2	CASSLGTRTATF	TGTGCCAGCAGTTTAGGGACGAGGACTGCCACCTTC
medium-sized	TRBV28	NA	TRBJ2-5	CASSGETQYF	TGTGCCAGCAGCGGGGAGACCCAGTACTTC
NA	TRBV6-1	NA	TRBJ2-1	CASGRTAYNEQFF	TGTGCCAGCGGGCGGACAGCCTACAATGAGCAGTTCTTC
few	TRBV5-1	NA	TRBJ1-1	CASSLGPEAFF	TGCGCCAGCAGCTTGGGCCCTGAAGCTTTCTTT
many	TRBV6-1	NA	TRBJ2-3	CASSVTDTQYF	TGTGCCAGCAGTGTCACAGATACGCAGTATTTT
many	TRBV5-1	TRBD1	TRBJ1-4	CASSLDQGAGEKLFF	TGCGCCAGCAGCTTGGACCAGGGGGCTGGGGAAAAACTGTTTTTT
many	TRBV4-3	TRBD1	TRBJ1-2	CASSQGLQGANYGYTF	TGCGCCAGCAGCCAAGGACTTCAGGGGGCTAACTATGGCTACACCTTC
NA	TRBV7-9	TRBD1	TRBJ1-4	CASSLVQGVGEKLFF	TGTGCCAGCAGCTTGGTACAGGGGGTGGGTGAAAAACTGTTTTTT
few	TRBV4-3	TRBD2	TRBJ2-3	CASSHTPPSGGLSGTDTQYF	TGCGCCAGCAGCCACACCCCCCCTAGCGGGGGATTATCGGGCACAGATACGCAGTATTTT
many	TRBV6-6	NA	TRBJ1-5	CASSYVGGSDQPQHF	TGTGCCAGCAGTTACGTGGGAGGGAGCGATCAGCCCCAGCATTTT
NA	TRBV7-9	NA	TRBJ1-4	CASSLHWGEKLFF	TGTGCCAGCAGCCTTCACTGGGGTGAAAAACTGTTTTTT
few	TRBV5-1	NA	TRBJ2-5	CASSHPDRFQETQYF	TGCGCCAGCAGCCATCCGGACAGATTCCAAGAGACCCAGTACTTC
NA	TRBV7-6	NA	TRBJ2-5	CVSSALASETQYF	TGTGTCAGCAGCGCTCTAGCGTCCGAGACCCAGTACTTC
NA	TRBV4-3	NA	TRBJ1-1	CASSQEMGRDTEAFF	TGCGCCAGCAGCCAAGAGATGGGTAGAGACACTGAAGCTTTCTTT
NA	TRBV30	NA	TRBJ1-6	CAWRGANSPLHF	TGTGCCTGGAGGGGGGCAAATTCACCCCTCCACTTT
NA	TRBV25-1	NA	TRBJ1-1	CASSESGYTEAFF	TGTGCCAGCAGTGAATCAGGTTACACTGAAGCTTTCTTT
NA	TRBV4-3	NA	TRBJ2-1	CASSLRQGWGLDNEQFF	TGCGCCAGCAGCTTGCGACAAGGATGGGGTCTGGACAATGAGCAGTTCTTC
NA	TRBV3-1	NA	TRBJ2-1	CASSQVNGNEQFF	TGTGCCAGCAGCCAAGTAAATGGGAATGAGCAGTTCTTC
few	TRBV6-2/TRBV6-3	NA	TRBJ2-7	CASRSSAVTYEQYF	TGTGCCAGCAGATCTAGCGCCGTTACCTACGAGCAGTACTTC
NA	TRBV5-1	TRBD1	TRBJ2-2	CASGGQGNGGELFF	TGCGCCAGCGGTGGACAGGGGAATGGTGGGGAGCTGTTTTTT
many	TRBV6-5	NA	TRBJ1-1	CASSYLNEAFF	TGTGCCAGCAGTTACCTTAACGAAGCTTTCTTT
medium-sized	TRBV7-8	TRBD1	TRBJ1-4	CASNKDRGNEKLFF	TGTGCCAGCAACAAGGACAGGGGAAATGAAAAACTGTTTTTT
NA	TRBV5-1	TRBD1	TRBJ2-1	CASSLGTGPGNEQFF	TGCGCCAGCAGCCTCGGGACAGGGCCTGGCAATGAGCAGTTCTTC
many	TRBV9	NA	TRBJ1-3	CASSVAGSSGNTIYF	TGTGCCAGCAGCGTAGCCGGAAGCTCTGGAAACACCATATATTTT
many	TRBV7-9	TRBD1	TRBJ1-2	CASSLEGANYGYTF	TGTGCCAGCAGCTTAGAGGGGGCGAACTATGGCTACACCTTC
few	TRBV7-9	NA	TRBJ2-7	CASSLGTYEQYF	TGTGCCAGCAGCTTAGGTACCTACGAGCAGTACTTC
many	TRBV20-1	TRBD2	TRBJ2-4	CSARGGDIQYF	TGCAGTGCCCGGGGAGGGGACATTCAGTACTTC
few	TRBV7-9	NA	TRBJ2-2	CASSLVASRPNTGELFF	TGTGCCAGCAGCTTAGTGGCTTCCAGGCCGAACACCGGGGAGCTGTTTTTT
many	TRBV20-1	TRBD2	TRBJ2-7	CSARVNSGTYEQYF	TGCAGTGCTAGAGTGAATAGCGGGACCTACGAGCAGTACTTC
NA	TRBV6-5	NA	TRBJ2-2	CASSYLVQNTGELFF	TGTGCCAGCAGTTACCTGGTCCAGAACACCGGGGAGCTGTTTTTT
NA	TRBV7-3	NA	TRBJ2-3	CASSLTSSDTQYF	TGTGCCAGCAGCTTGACTAGTTCCGATACGCAGTATTTT
many	TRBV20-1	NA	TRBJ1-4	CRTGTAGELFF	TGCAGGACCGGGACGGCGGGGGAACTGTTTTTT
many	TRBV7-9	NA	TRBJ1-1	CASSFKGVNTEAFF	TGTGCCAGCAGCTTTAAAGGGGTGAACACTGAAGCTTTCTTT
NA	TRBV5-3	NA	TRBJ1-5	CARSDPTGSFRHQPQHF	TGTGCCAGAAGCGACCCTACAGGCTCTTTTAGGCATCAGCCCCAGCATTTT
NA	TRBV9	NA	TRBJ2-3	CASSVASSDTQYF	TGTGCCAGCAGCGTAGCTTCCTCAGATACGCAGTATTTT
few	TRBV18	NA	TRBJ1-2	CASSPNNQDYGYTF	TGTGCCAGCTCACCAAACAACCAGGATTATGGCTACACCTTC
few	TRBV7-9	NA	TRBJ2-7	CASSFAGFNEQYF	TGTGCCAGCAGCTTCGCCGGGTTTAACGAGCAGTACTTC
NA	TRBV19	TRBD2	TRBJ2-7	CASKRAGPSDEQYF	TGTGCCAGTAAGAGAGCGGGGCCCTCGGATGAGCAGTACTTC
few	TRBV20-1	NA	TRBJ2-7	CSARDIQGQYF	TGCAGTGCTAGAGATATCCAGGGTCAGTACTTC
few	TRBV5-1	NA	TRBJ2-2	CASSLWQDSLNTGELFF	TGCGCCAGCAGCTTGTGGCAGGACTCCCTGAACACCGGGGAGCTGTTTTTT
NA	TRBV24-1	NA	TRBJ1-2	CATSDPNRGYTF	TGTGCCACCAGTGACCCCAATCGAGGCTACACCTTC
few	TRBV15	TRBD1	TRBJ1-1	CATSDGQGITEAFF	TGTGCCACCAGCGACGGACAGGGAATTACTGAAGCTTTCTTT
many	TRBV5-1	TRBD1	TRBJ2-5	CASSPPLGTAEETQYF	TGCGCCAGCAGCCCGCCCCTGGGGACAGCCGAAGAGACCCAGTACTTC
many	TRBV28	NA	TRBJ2-5	CASSITLETQYF	TGTGCCAGCAGTATAACGTTGGAGACCCAGTACTTC
NA	TRBV5-1	NA	TRBJ2-1	CASSYPELAPYNEQFF	TGCGCCAGCAGCTACCCGGAGTTAGCACCCTACAATGAGCAGTTCTTC
medium-sized	TRBV20-1	NA	TRBJ1-1	CSARWTEAFF	TGCAGTGCTAGATGGACTGAAGCTTTCTTT
NA	TRBV29-1	NA	TRBJ2-4	CSVEDPDSLAKNIQYF	TGCAGCGTTGAAGATCCGGACTCGCTAGCCAAAAACATTCAGTACTTC
many	TRBV20-1	NA	TRBJ2-5	CSARGRGSGETQYF	TGCAGTGCTAGAGGGCGGGGCTCTGGGGAGACCCAGTACTTC
few	TRBV7-2	NA	TRBJ2-7	CASSQLVGYEQYF	TGTGCCAGCAGCCAATTAGTAGGATACGAGCAGTACTTC
many	TRBV5-1	NA	TRBJ1-1	CASRTPSGTEAFF	TGCGCCAGCAGGACACCCTCGGGAACTGAAGCTTTCTTT
NA	TRBV4-2	TRBD2	TRBJ2-1	CASSQDRRGNEQFF	TGTGCCAGCAGCCAAGATAGGCGGGGGAATGAGCAGTTCTTC
NA	TRBV3-1	NA	TRBJ1-6	CASSQARTSWNSPLHF	TGTGCCAGCAGCCAAGCTCGGACTTCGTGGAATTCACCCCTCCACTTT